This TCR beta chain was profiled in a study of blood T cell repertoires in COVID-19. Participant ages covered about 18 to 89 years across 24 US areas. The table came from immunoSEQ multiplex PCR; TCRdb's copy has only in-frame clones and leaves some out. In the table there are 390,000 or so clones, roughly 80% of which are singletons. Per germline, CDR1 SGHDT and CDR2 YYEEEE. V shed 1 base, J shed 3 bases, and the junction held 3 bases outside the gene matches. This CDR3 has 15 residues. The clonotype comes from a woman between 50 and 59 years old who had recovered from COVID-19. The specimen sequenced was PBMCs or T cells enriched from blood (not recorded which). This chain joins TRBV5-6 and TRBJ2-5; 10 bases map to TRBD2. The CDR3 DNA reads as TGTGCCAGCAGCTTGAAACTAGCGGGAAAAGAGACCCAGTACTTC. Its translation: CASSLKLAGKETQYF.